This T cell receptor (beta chain) was documented in a study of control samples from healthy donors and cancer patients. The protocol was immunoSEQ multiplex PCR, while the TCRdb copy is restricted to in-frame clones and leaves out a portion. The sample gives about 150,000 clones, 94% of which show up once; around 1.5% is in the top ten. This CDR3 region has 13 residues. Germline values: CDR1 SGHAT, CDR2 FQNNGV. V was trimmed by 2 bases and J by 6 bases, leaving 9 bases between them. The rearrangement links TRBV11-2 to TRBJ2-3; D call uncertain. This sequence originates from a woman aged 18 to 35 in good health. Sequencing was performed on blood. The CDR3 DNA follows: TGTGCCAGCAGCTTACCCCTCCTCGATACGCAGTATTTT. It encodes CASSLPLLDTQYF.